This record covers a single TCR beta chain. This specimen belongs to a study of blood T cell repertoires in COVID-19. About the research overall: Nucleic acid was either cDNA or gDNA, and it came from T cells, B-cell-depleted T cells, or PBMCs.

Original handling: Amplification of reference gene primers provided the estimated nucleated cell counts. Assay: immunoSEQ multiplex PCR; the TCRdb copy retains only in-frame clones and omits some. V, J and clone size are those of that table, while D and trimming were read from the DNA. The repertoire includes more than 250,000 clones, around 90% of them detected once, and about 5.7% sits in the top ten. Participants' reported clinical history set cohort assignment. V was clipped by 4 bases and J by 5 bases; unmatched bases: 7. Per the germline V gene, CDR1 is KGHSH and CDR2 is LQKENI. The CDR3 sequence is 15 residues long.

This receptor was obtained from a woman aged 40 to 55 who had recovered from COVID-19. Sequencing was performed on PBMCs or T cells enriched from blood (not recorded which). The chain uses TRBV18 and TRBJ2-3, with 9 bases aligning to TRBD2. The CDR3 DNA is TGTGCCAGCTCACTTTCTAGCGGGGCCATAGATACGCAGTATTTT. This encodes CASSLSSGAIDTQYF.